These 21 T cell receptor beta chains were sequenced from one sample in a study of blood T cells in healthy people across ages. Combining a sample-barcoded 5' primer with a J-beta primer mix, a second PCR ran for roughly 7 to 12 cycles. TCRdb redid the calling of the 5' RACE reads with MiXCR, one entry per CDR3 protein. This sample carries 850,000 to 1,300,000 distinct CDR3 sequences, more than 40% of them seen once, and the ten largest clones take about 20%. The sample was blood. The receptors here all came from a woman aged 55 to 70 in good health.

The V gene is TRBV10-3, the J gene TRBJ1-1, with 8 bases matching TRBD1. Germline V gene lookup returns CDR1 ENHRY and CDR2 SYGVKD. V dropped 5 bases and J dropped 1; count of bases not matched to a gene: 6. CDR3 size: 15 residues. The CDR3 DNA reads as TGTGCCATCAGTCGGACAGGGATGGAGAACACTGAAGCTTTCTTT. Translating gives CAISRTGMENTEAFF.

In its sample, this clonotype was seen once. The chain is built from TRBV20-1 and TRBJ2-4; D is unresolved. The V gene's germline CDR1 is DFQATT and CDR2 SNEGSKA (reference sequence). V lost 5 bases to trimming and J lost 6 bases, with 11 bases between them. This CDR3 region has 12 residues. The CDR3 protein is CSAEPPGNIQYF. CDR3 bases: TGCAGTGCTGAGCCCCCCGGAAACATTCAGTACTTC.

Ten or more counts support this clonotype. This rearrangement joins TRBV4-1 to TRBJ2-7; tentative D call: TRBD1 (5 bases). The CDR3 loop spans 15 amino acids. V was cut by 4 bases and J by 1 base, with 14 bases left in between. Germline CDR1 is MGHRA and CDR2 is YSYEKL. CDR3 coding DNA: TGCGCCAGCAGCCCCATGACAGATCCGTCCTACGAGCAGTACTTC. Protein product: CASSPMTDPSYEQYF.

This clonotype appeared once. In DNA form, the CDR3 reads TGTGCCTGGAATGGAGGCAGCGGACCCCAAGAGACCCAGTACTTC. It is translated as CAWNGGSGPQETQYF. The V and J genes are TRBV30 and TRBJ2-5; a possible D gene is TRBD2 (5 bases). Germline lookup yields CDR1 GTSNPN and CDR2 SVGIG (reference sequence). This CDR3 spans 15 amino acids. V lost 4 bases, J lost 1 base, and 16 bases lay in between.

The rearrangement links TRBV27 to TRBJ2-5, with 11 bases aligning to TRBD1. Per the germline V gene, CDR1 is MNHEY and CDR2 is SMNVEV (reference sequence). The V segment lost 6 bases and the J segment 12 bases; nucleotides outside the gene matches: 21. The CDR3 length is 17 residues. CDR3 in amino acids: CASRSGTGGPHSWVEYF. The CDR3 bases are TGTGCCAGCAGGTCCGGGACAGGGGGTCCCCATTCCTGGGTGGAGTACTTC.

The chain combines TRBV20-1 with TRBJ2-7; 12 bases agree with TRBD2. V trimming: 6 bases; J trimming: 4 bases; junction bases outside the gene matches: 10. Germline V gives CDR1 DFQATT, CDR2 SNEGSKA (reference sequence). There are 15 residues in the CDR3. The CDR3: CSAIPWTSGIYEQYF. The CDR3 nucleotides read TGCAGTGCGATACCCTGGACTAGCGGGATATACGAGCAGTACTTC.

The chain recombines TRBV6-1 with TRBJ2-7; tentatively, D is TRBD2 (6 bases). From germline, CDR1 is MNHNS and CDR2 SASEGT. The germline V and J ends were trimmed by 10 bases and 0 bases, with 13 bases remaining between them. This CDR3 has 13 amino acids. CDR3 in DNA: TGTGCCACCAATAGCGGCATCTCCTACGAGCAGTACTTC. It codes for CATNSGISYEQYF.

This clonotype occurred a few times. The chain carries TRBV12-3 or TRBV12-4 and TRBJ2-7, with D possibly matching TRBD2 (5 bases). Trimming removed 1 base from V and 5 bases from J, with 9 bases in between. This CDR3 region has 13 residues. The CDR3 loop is CASSLVLAHEQYF. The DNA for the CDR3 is TGTGCCAGCAGTTTAGTCCTAGCACACGAGCAGTACTTC.

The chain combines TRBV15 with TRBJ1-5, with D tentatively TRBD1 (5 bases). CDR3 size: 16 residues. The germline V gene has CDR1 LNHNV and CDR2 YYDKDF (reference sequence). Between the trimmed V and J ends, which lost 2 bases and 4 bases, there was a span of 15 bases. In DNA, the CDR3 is TGTGCCACCAGCAGATATCCAAGGGACCCTAATCAGCCCCAGCATTTT. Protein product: CATSRYPRDPNQPQHF.

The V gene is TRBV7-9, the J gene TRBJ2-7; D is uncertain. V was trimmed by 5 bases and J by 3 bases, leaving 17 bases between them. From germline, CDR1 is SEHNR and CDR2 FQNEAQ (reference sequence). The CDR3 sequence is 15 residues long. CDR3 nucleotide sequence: TGTGCCAGCAGCCCCAAGGGTTTGACCAGCTACGAGCAGTACTTC. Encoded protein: CASSPKGLTSYEQYF. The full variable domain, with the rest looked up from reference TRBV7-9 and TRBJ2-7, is DTGVSQNPRHKITKRGQNVTFRCDPISEHNRLYWYRQTLGQGPEFLTYFQNEAQLEKSRLLSDRFSAERPKGSFSTLEIQRTEQGDSAMYLCASSPKGLTSYEQYFGPGTRLTVT.

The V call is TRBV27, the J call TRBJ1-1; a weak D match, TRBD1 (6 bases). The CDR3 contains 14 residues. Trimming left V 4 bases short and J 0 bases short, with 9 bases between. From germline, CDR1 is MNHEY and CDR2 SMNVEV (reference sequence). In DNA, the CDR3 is TGTGCCAGCAGTTCGGACAGATTGAACACTGAAGCTTTCTTT. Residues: CASSSDRLNTEAFF.

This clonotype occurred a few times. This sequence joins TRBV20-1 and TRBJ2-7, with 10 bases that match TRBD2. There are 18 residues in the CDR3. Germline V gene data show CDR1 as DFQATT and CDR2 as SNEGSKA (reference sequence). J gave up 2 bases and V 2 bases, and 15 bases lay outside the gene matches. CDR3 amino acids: CSARPGLARGHHAYEQYF. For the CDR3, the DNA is TGCAGTGCTAGACCGGGACTAGCGAGAGGACATCACGCCTACGAGCAGTACTTC.

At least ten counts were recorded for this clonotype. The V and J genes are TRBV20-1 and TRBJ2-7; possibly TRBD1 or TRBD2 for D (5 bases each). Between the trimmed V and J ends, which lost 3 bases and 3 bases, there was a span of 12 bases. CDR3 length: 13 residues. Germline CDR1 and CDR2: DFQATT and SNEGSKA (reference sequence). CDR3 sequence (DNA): TGCAGTGCTAGCCGGAGGACAAACTACGAGCAGTACTTC. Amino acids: CSASRRTNYEQYF.

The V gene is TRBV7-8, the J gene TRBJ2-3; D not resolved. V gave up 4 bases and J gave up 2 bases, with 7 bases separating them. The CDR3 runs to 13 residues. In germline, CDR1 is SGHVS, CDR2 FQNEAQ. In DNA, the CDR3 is TGTGCCAGCAGCTCTTTCACCACAGATACGCAGTATTTT. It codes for CASSSFTTDTQYF.

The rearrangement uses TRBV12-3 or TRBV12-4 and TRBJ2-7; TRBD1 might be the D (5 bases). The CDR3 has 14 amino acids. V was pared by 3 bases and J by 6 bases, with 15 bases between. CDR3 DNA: TGTGCCAGCAGTTTTTGGCAGGGCGTATGCGAGCAGTACTTC. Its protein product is CASSFWQGVCEQYF.

The CDR3 region has the DNA TGTGCCAGCAGCTTCACCAGCTGGGAGCAGTACTTC. Translating gives CASSFTSWEQYF. The chain links TRBV7-3 to TRBJ2-7, with D unresolved. CDR1 is SGHTA and CDR2 is FQGTGA in the germline V gene. This CDR3 region has 12 residues. The V end lost 3 bases, the J end lost 7 bases, and 10 bases lay between the germline ends.

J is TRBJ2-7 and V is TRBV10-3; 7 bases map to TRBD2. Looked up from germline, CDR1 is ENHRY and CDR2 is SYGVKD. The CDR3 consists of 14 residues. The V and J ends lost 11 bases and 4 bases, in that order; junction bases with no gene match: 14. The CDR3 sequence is CAACSSGKSYEQYF. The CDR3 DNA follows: TGTGCCGCCTGCTCGAGCGGGAAATCATACGAGCAGTACTTC.

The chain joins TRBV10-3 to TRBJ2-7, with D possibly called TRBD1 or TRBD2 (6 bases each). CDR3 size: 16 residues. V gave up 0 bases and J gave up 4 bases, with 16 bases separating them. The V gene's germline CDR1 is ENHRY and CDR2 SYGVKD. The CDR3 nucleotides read TGTGCCATCAGTGAGTCGAGCGGAGGGGGTCTTTACGAGCAGTACTTC. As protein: CAISESSGGGLYEQYF.

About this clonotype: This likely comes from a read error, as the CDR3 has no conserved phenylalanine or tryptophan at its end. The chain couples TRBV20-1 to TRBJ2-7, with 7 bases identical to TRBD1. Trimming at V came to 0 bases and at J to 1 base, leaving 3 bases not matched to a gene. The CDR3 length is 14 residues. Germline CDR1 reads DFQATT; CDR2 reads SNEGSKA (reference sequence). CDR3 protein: CSARDRDSSYEQYI. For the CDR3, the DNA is TGCAGTGCTAGAGATCGGGACAGTTCCTACGAGCAGTACATC.

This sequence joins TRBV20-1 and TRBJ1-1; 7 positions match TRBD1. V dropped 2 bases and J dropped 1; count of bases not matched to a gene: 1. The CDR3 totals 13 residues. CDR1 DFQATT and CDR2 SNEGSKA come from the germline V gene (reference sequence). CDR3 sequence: CSARRTGNTEAFF. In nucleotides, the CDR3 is TGCAGTGCTAGAAGGACAGGGAACACTGAAGCTTTCTTT.

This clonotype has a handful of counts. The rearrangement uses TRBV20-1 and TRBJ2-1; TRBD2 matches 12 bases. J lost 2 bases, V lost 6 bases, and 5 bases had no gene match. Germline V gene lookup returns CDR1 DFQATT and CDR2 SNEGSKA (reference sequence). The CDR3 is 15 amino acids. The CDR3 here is CSADLAGGPYNEQFF. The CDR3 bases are TGCAGTGCGGACCTAGCGGGAGGGCCCTACAATGAGCAGTTCTTC.